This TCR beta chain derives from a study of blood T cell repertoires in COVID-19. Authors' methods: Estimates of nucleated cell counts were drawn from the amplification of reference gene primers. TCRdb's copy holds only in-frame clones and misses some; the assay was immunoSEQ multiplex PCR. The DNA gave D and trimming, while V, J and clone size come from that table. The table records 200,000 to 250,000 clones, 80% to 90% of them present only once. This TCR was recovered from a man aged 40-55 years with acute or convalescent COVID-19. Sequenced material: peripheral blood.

The CDR3 loop reads CASSPGVPLLEQFF. CDR3 in DNA: TGTGCCAGCAGCCCCGGGGTACCCCTCCTTGAGCAGTTCTTC. The J gene is TRBJ2-1, the V gene TRBV6-6; tentative D call: TRBD2 (5 bases). CDR3 size: 14 residues. Germline CDR1 reads MNHNY; CDR2 reads SVGAGI (reference sequence). The V and J ends lost 6 bases and 9 bases respectively, with 18 bases between them.